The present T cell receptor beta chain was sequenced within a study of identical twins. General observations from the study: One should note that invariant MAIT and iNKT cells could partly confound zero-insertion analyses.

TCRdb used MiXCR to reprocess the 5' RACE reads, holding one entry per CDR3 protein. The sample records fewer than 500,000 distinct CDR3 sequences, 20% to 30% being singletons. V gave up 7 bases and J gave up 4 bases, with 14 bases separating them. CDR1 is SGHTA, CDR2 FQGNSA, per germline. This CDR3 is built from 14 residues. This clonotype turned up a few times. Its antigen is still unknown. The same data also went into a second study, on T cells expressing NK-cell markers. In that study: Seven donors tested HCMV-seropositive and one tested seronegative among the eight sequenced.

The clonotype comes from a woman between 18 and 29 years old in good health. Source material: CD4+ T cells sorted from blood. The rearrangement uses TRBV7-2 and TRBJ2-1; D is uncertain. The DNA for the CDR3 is TGTGCCAGCACCTCCTTTAGTCCGTACAATGAGCAGTTCTTC. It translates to CASTSFSPYNEQFF.